The 13 T cell receptor beta chains given below trace back to one sample, sequenced in a study of Ad26.COV2.S vaccination and SARS-CoV-2 variants. TCRdb keeps only in-frame clones here, not all; method: immunoSEQ multiplex PCR. The repertoire holds about 94,000 clones, with approximately 81% as singletons. This sample comprised peripheral blood, obtained after recovery from COVID-19. The receptors stem from a human donor who had recovered from COVID-19.

The chain has TRBV5-1 and TRBJ1-1; TRBD1 agrees at 8 bases. The CDR3 extends over 15 amino acids. Germline V lookup: CDR1 SGHRS, CDR2 YFSETQ. Unmatched junction bases numbered 7, after V lost 0 bases and J lost 6 bases. Written as DNA, the CDR3 is TGCGCCAGCAGCTTGGACCAGGGGGCAGGGTCTGAAGCTTTCTTT. Translating gives CASSLDQGAGSEAFF.

J is TRBJ2-2 and V is TRBV2; D is unclear. Germline assignment: CDR1 SNHLY and CDR2 FYNNEI. V was clipped by 0 bases and J by 4 bases, with 9 bases between them. The CDR3 extends over 15 amino acids. The CDR3 reads CASSEAGWATGELFF. As DNA, the CDR3 is TGTGCCAGCAGTGAAGCAGGGTGGGCCACCGGGGAGCTGTTTTTT.

The CDR3 DNA is TGTGCCAGCAGTTCGGGACAGGGATGGGATGAGCAGTTCTTC. This encodes CASSSGQGWDEQFF. The chain recombines TRBV6-2 or TRBV6-3 with TRBJ2-1; 9 bases fit TRBD1. J lost 8 bases, V lost 4 bases, and 6 bases had no gene match. The V gene's germline CDR1 is MNHEY and CDR2 SVGEGT. This CDR3 comprises 14 residues.

The chain recombines TRBV6-6 with TRBJ1-1; tentatively, D is TRBD1 (6 bases). V was shortened by 5 bases and J by 1 base, with 14 bases between the two germline ends. CDR3 length: 15 residues. CDR1 MNHNY and CDR2 SVGAGI come from the germline V gene (reference sequence). The CDR3 sequence: CASSTPYRENTEAFF. In DNA, the CDR3 is TGTGCCAGCAGTACCCCCTACAGGGAGAACACTGAAGCTTTCTTT.

The gene calls are TRBV29-1 and TRBJ2-5; D might be TRBD2 (6 bases). This CDR3 region has 12 residues. Between the trimmed V and J ends, which lost 4 bases and 5 bases, there was a span of 11 bases. Germline CDR1 SQVTM, CDR2 ANQGSEA. The DNA of the CDR3 is TGCAGCGTTGGGGCCAGCGGGGAGACCCAGTACTTC. Translation: CSVGASGETQYF.

The CDR3 nucleotides are TGTGCCAGCAGCCGTACCCACGGGACAGCTAATGAAAAACTGTTTTTT. As protein: CASSRTHGTANEKLFF. The chain links TRBV7-2 to TRBJ1-4, with 7 bases that match TRBD1. Germline V CDR1 and CDR2: SGHTA, FQGNSA. The CDR3 spans 16 residues. The ends lost 5 bases at V and 3 bases at J; junction bases unmatched: 9.

This clone was detected only once. The V and J genes are TRBV29-1 and TRBJ1-1, with 8 nucleotides matching TRBD1. V lost 4 bases, J lost 4 bases, and 23 bases stayed unmatched. Germline V gene data show CDR1 as SQVTM and CDR2 as ANQGSEA. The CDR3 runs to 19 residues. The CDR3 protein is CSVAGSTGQAVVSGTEAFF. CDR3 nucleotides: TGCAGCGTTGCGGGATCGACGGGACAGGCGGTCGTTAGTGGCACTGAAGCTTTCTTT. Variable domain in full (rest from reference TRBV29-1 and TRBJ1-1): SAVISQKPSRDICQRGTSLTIQCQVDSQVTMMFWYRQQPGQSLTLIATANQGSEATYESGFVIDKFPISRPNLTFSTLTVSNMSPEDSSIYLCSVAGSTGQAVVSGTEAFFGQGTRLTVV.

This clone has just a few counts. The V call is TRBV6-6, the J call TRBJ1-5; TRBD1 is a possible D gene (5 bases). The CDR3 extends over 13 amino acids. Trimming left V 2 bases short and J 8 bases short, with 10 bases between. CDR1 is MNHNY and CDR2 is SVGAGI in the germline V gene (reference sequence). CDR3 coding DNA: TGTGCCAGCAGTTACGGCGGGGCTGAGCCCCAGCATTTT. Its protein product is CASSYGGAEPQHF.

The rearrangement joins TRBV29-1 to TRBJ1-1; the match to TRBD1 covers 11 bases. Per the germline V gene, CDR1 is SQVTM and CDR2 is ANQGSEA. Trimming cost V 7 bases and J 0 bases; bases outside gene matches: 7. The CDR3 sequence is 15 residues long. CDR3 sequence: CSAGTGGRVNTEAFF. The CDR3 DNA reads as TGCAGCGCAGGGACAGGGGGTAGGGTGAACACTGAAGCTTTCTTT.

The chain has TRBV24-1 and TRBJ2-2; tentatively, D is TRBD1 or TRBD2 (5 bases each). Germline V lookup: CDR1 KGHDR, CDR2 SFDVKD. The length of the CDR3 is 16 residues. Trimming took 0 bases from V and 1 from J, leaving 8 bases between them. The CDR3 DNA reads as TGTGCCACCAGTGATTTGCTGAGGGGGAACACCGGGGAGCTGTTTTTT. Protein: CATSDLLRGNTGELFF.

The chain combines TRBV4-3 with TRBJ2-2; D is undetermined. The V gene lost 1 base and the J gene lost 7 bases, with 13 bases spanning the gap. CDR1 is LGHNA and CDR2 is YSLEER in the germline V gene. The CDR3 spans 15 residues. The CDR3 spells CASSQAYGGIGELFF. CDR3 bases: TGCGCCAGCAGCCAAGCGTACGGCGGTATCGGGGAGCTGTTTTTT.

The rearrangement joins TRBV29-1 to TRBJ2-2; D gene unclear. Trimming removed 7 bases at V and 13 bases at J, with 16 bases between. Germline-derived CDR1 and CDR2 are SQVTM and ANQGSEA. The CDR3 covers 11 residues. CDR3 DNA sequence: TGCAGCGGCTTCGGGTCAGACGGGCTGTTTTTT. As protein: CSGFGSDGLFF.

V gene TRBV5-1 combines with J gene TRBJ2-2; D is ambiguous. Germline V gene lookup returns CDR1 SGHRS and CDR2 YFSETQ. The CDR3 is made up of 14 amino acids. V lost 0 bases and J 6 bases, leaving 9 bases between the germline ends. The CDR3 sequence: CASSLEPFPGELFF. DNA of the CDR3: TGCGCCAGCAGCTTGGAACCGTTCCCCGGGGAGCTGTTTTTT.